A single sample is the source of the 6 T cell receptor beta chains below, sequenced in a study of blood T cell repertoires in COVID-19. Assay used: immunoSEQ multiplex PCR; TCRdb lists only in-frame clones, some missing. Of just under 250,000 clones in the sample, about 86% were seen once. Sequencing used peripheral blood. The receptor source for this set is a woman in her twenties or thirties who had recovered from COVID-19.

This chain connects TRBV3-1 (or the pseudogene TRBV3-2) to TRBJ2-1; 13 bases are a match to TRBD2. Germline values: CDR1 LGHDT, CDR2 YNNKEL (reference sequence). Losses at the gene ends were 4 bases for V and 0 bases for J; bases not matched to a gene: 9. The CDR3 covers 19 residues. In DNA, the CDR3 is TGTGCCAGCAGCCTCAGACTAGCGGGGGGCCGGAGCTCCTACAATGAGCAGTTCTTC. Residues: CASSLRLAGGRSSYNEQFF.

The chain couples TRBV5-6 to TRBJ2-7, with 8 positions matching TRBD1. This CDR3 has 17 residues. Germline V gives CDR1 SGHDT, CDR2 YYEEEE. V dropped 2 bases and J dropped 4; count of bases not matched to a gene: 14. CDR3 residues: CASSLQARQGAVYEQYF. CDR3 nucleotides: TGTGCCAGCAGCTTACAAGCTAGGCAGGGGGCTGTTTACGAGCAGTACTTC.

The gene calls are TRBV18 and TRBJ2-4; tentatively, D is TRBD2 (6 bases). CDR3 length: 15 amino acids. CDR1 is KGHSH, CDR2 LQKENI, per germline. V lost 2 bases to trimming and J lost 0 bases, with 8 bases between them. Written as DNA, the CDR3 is TGTGCCAGCTCACCAATGGGAGGAGCCAAAAACATTCAGTACTTC. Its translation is CASSPMGGAKNIQYF.

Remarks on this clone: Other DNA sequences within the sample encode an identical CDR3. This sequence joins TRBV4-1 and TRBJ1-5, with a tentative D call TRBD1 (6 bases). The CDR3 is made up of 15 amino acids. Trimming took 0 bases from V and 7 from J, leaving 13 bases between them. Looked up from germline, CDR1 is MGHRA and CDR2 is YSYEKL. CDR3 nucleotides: TGCGCCAGCAGCCAAGAAGGGGGGGGGTGGCAGCCCCAGCATTTT. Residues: CASSQEGGGWQPQHF.

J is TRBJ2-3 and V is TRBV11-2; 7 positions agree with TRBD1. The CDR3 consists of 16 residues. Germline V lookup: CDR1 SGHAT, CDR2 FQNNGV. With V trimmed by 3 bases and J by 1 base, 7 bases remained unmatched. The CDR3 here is CASSFSVGTGTDTQYF. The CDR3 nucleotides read TGTGCCAGCAGCTTTAGTGTCGGGACAGGCACAGATACGCAGTATTTT. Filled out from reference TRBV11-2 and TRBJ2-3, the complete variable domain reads EAGVAQSPRYKIIEKRQSVAFWCNPISGHATLYWYQQILGQGPKLLIQFQNNGVVDDSQLPKDRFSAERLKGVDSTLKIQPAKLEDSAVYLCASSFSVGTGTDTQYFGPGTRLTVL.

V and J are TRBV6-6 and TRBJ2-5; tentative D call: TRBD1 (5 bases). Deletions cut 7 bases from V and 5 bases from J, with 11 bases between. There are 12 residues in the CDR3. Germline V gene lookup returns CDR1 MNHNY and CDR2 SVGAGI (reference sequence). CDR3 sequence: CASNRFPETQYF. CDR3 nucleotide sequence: TGTGCCAGCAACAGGTTCCCGGAGACCCAGTACTTC.